This TCR beta chain was identified in a study of cytomegalovirus exposure and HLA in healthy donors. Study in general: Earlier findings included 117 million unique TCR beta sequences obtained from 180 million or so T cells. The early release's HLA-typed donors yielded roughly 85 million unique TCRs.

As to this clone: Its antigen remains unknown.

General observations from the study: Among TCR sequences, most were rare, though some public TCRs appeared in many donors. Among TCR beta chains of equal frequency, HLA-associated ones were more clonally expanded in a later analysis.

PCR employed 60 Vbeta and 13 Jbeta primers. Assay used: immunoSEQ multiplex PCR; TCRdb lists only in-frame clones, some missing. The sample carries about 160,000 clones, approximately 80% recorded once. The ends were cut back, 5 bases at V and 4 bases at J, with 11 bases in the middle. The germline gives CDR1 LNHDA, CDR2 SQIVND (reference sequence). The length of the CDR3 is 13 residues. This clonotype was obtained from a woman between 25 and 40 years old in good health and CMV-seropositive. Sequenced: PBMCs. The rearrangement joins TRBV19 to TRBJ1-1; TRBD1 might be the D (5 bases). The CDR3 is CASSSGGGTEAFF. The DNA of the CDR3 is TGTGCCAGTAGTTCCGGCGGGGGCACTGAAGCTTTCTTT. The variable domain in full, with the rest retrieved from reference TRBV19 and TRBJ1-1, is DGGITQSPKYLFRKEGQNVTLSCEQNLNHDAMYWYRQDPGQGLRLIYYSQIVNDFQKGDIAEGYSVSREKKESFPLTVTSAQKNPTAFYLCASSSGGGTEAFFGQGTRLTVV.